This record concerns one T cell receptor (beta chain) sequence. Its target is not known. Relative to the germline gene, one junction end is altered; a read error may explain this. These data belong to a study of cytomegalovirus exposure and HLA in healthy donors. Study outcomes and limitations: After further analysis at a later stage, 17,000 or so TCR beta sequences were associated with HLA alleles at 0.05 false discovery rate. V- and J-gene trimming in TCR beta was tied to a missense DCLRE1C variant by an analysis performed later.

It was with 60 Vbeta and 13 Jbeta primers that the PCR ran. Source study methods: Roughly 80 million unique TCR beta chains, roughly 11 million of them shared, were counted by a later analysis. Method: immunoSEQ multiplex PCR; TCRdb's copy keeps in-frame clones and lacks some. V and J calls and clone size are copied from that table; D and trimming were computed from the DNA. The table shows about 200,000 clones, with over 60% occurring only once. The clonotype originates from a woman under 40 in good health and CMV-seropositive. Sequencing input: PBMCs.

This CDR3 is CASSPGTSGDQATQYF. The CDR3, as DNA: TGCGCCAGCAGCCCCGGGACTAGCGGCGACCAAGCGACCCAGTACTTC. The rearrangement links TRBV5-1 to TRBJ2-5; 11 nucleotides match TRBD2. The germline V gene encodes CDR1 SGHRS and CDR2 YFSETQ. CDR3 length: 16 residues.